The clone carrying this TCR beta chain has more than one count but fewer than ten. Its antigen is unknown. Other DNA sequences in the sample encode the same CDR3. The data stem from a study of cytomegalovirus exposure and HLA in healthy donors. These donors, healthy bone marrow donors, were studied. Study results and limitations: The majority of TCR sequences were rare, yet some public TCRs appeared in many donors.

This PCR relied on a set of 60 Vbeta primers and 13 Jbeta primers. The protocol was immunoSEQ multiplex PCR, while the TCRdb copy is restricted to in-frame clones and leaves out a portion. The repertoire includes over 100,000 clones, about 80% of them detected once, and 7.7% sits in the top ten. From germline, CDR1 is SGHTA and CDR2 FQGNSA. This CDR3 comprises 15 residues. J lost 3 bases, V lost 4 bases, and 7 bases had no gene match. The V gene is TRBV7-2, the J gene TRBJ2-7; 9 bases line up with TRBD2. The sequencing input was PBMCs. This receptor was identified in a woman aged 45-65 years in good health and CMV-seropositive. The CDR3 region has the DNA TGTGCCAGCAGCTCTACCGGGACTAGCAGCTACGAGCAGTACTTC. It yields the protein CASSSTGTSSYEQYF.